Presented here are 24 T cell receptor beta chains from one specimen sequenced in a study of T-cell memory formation after mild COVID-19. TCRdb reprocessed the 5' RACE reads via MiXCR and lists one record per CDR3 protein. The sample has just over 200,000 distinct CDR3 sequences; 7.5% to 10% are singletons. Sequencing input: PBMCs or a T cell subset sorted from them (not recorded which). The receptor source for this set is a man younger than 35 who had mild COVID-19 (a few samples of this study predate the infection). Cell type and time point are not known.

Written as DNA, the CDR3 is TGTGCCAGCTCCTCCGGGGGAGAAACGAACACTGAAGCTTTCTTT. Translated, it gives CASSSGGETNTEAFF. The rearrangement joins TRBV9 to TRBJ1-1, with a possible D match to TRBD1 (5 bases). V lost 7 bases to trimming and J lost 1 base, with 17 bases between them. Looked up from germline, CDR1 is SGDLS and CDR2 is YYNGEE. CDR3 length equals 15 residues. The variable domain in full, with the rest retrieved from reference TRBV9 and TRBJ1-1, is DSGVTQTPKHLITATGQRVTLRCSPRSGDLSVYWYQQSLDQGLQFLIQYYNGEERAKGNILERFSAQQFPDLHSELNLSSLELGDSALYFCASSSGGETNTEAFFGQGTRLTVV.

The rearrangement joins TRBV11-2 to TRBJ2-1; possible D gene TRBD2, 5 bases. The CDR3 covers 13 residues. V was pared by 6 bases and J by 7 bases, with 13 bases between. Germline-derived CDR1 and CDR2 are SGHAT and FQNNGV. The CDR3 DNA sequence: TGTGCCAGCAGTCTCGGACTTCAAAATGAGCAGTTCTTC. This gives the protein CASSLGLQNEQFF. Supplemented by reference TRBV11-2 and TRBJ2-1, the full variable domain reads EAGVAQSPRYKIIEKRQSVAFWCNPISGHATLYWYQQILGQGPKLLIQFQNNGVVDDSQLPKDRFSAERLKGVDSTLKIQPAKLEDSAVYLCASSLGLQNEQFFGPGTRLTVL.

The chain combines TRBV20-1 with TRBJ1-4; D is unresolved. V was shortened by 3 bases and J by 0 bases, with 11 bases between the two germline ends. The CDR3 runs to 15 residues. Germline V gives CDR1 DFQATT, CDR2 SNEGSKA (reference sequence). The CDR3 reads CSASETLATNEKLFF. CDR3 nucleotides: TGCAGTGCTAGCGAGACACTCGCAACTAATGAAAAACTGTTTTTT.

There are a few counts of this clonotype. The V and J genes are TRBV20-1 and TRBJ2-1; D perhaps matches TRBD2 (6 bases). CDR1 and CDR2 from the germline V gene are DFQATT and SNEGSKA (reference sequence). The CDR3 is 13 amino acids. Deletions cut 4 bases from V and 5 bases from J, with 12 bases between. The CDR3 DNA sequence: TGCAGTGCTACTAGTAGCGGAAACAATGAGCAGTTCTTC. The encoded protein is CSATSSGNNEQFF.

This clonotype was counted a few times. The chain recombines TRBV12-3 or TRBV12-4 with TRBJ2-3; 10 nucleotides line up with TRBD2. This CDR3 spans 15 amino acids. After removal of 6 bases from V and 5 bases from J, the junction contained 8 bases not matched to a gene. The CDR3: CASRGNSGGRDTQYF. The CDR3 DNA follows: TGTGCCAGCAGGGGCAATAGCGGGGGGAGAGATACGCAGTATTTT.

This clonotype was counted many times. J is TRBJ1-5 and V is TRBV7-2; no firm D call. The V end was cut by 5 bases, the J end by 3 bases, with 14 bases between. CDR1 is SGHTA, CDR2 FQGNSA, per germline. CDR3 length equals 15 residues. The CDR3 sequence is CASSRLSGVNQPQHF. CDR3 DNA: TGTGCCAGCAGCCGCCTGAGTGGAGTCAATCAGCCCCAGCATTTT.

The count of this clonotype is one. The chain uses TRBV5-1 and TRBJ2-2; D is uncertain. V was trimmed by 4 bases and J by 1 base, leaving 11 bases between them. The germline V gene encodes CDR1 SGHRS and CDR2 YFSETQ. The length of the CDR3 is 15 residues. The CDR3 protein is CASSEMAENTGELFF. DNA of the CDR3: TGCGCCAGCAGCGAGATGGCGGAGAACACCGGGGAGCTGTTTTTT.

This clonotype came up many times. The rearrangement joins TRBV4-3 to TRBJ2-7, with D hard to call. The CDR3 runs to 14 residues. Per germline, CDR1 LGHNA and CDR2 YSLEER. V was shortened by 0 bases and J by 3 bases, with 9 bases between the two germline ends. The CDR3 protein is CASSQDGVYYEQYV. The DNA for the CDR3 is TGCGCCAGCAGCCAAGATGGTGTATACTACGAGCAGTACGTC.

This chain connects TRBV5-4 to TRBJ2-3; tentative D call: TRBD2 (8 bases). Between the trimmed V and J ends, which lost 4 bases and 5 bases, there was a span of 17 bases. The germline V gene has CDR1 SGHNT and CDR2 YYREEE (reference sequence). The CDR3 totals 15 residues. The CDR3 loop reads CASSIDRAGGDTQYF. The CDR3, as DNA: TGTGCCAGCAGCATTGACAGGGCGGGGGGAGATACGCAGTATTTT.

This clonotype was counted at least ten times. CDR3: CSARVPPDSGYGYTF. Here the CDR3 DNA reads TGCAGTGCTAGAGTCCCACCGGACTCCGGCTATGGCTACACCTTC. V usage is TRBV20-1 and J usage is TRBJ1-2; D not certain. The CDR3 length is 15 residues. Deletions cut 1 base from V and 4 bases from J, with 16 bases between. Germline lookup yields CDR1 DFQATT and CDR2 SNEGSKA (reference sequence).

This clonotype was seen ten or more times. The chain recombines TRBV4-1 with TRBJ1-2; 8 bases map to TRBD1. Germline V gene data show CDR1 as MGHRA and CDR2 as YSYEKL. This CDR3 region has 16 residues. V lost 0 bases to trimming and J lost 2 bases; unmatched junction nucleotides: 5. In DNA form, the CDR3 reads TGCGCCAGCAGCCAAGATCGAAGGACAGGGAACTATGGCTACACCTTC. This encodes CASSQDRRTGNYGYTF.

This clonotype was detected ten times or more. The V call is TRBV5-1, the J call TRBJ1-1; 12 positions agree with TRBD1. After removal of 3 bases from V and 2 bases from J, the junction contained 5 bases not matched to a gene. Looked up from germline, CDR1 is SGHRS and CDR2 is YFSETQ. This CDR3 has 16 amino acids. CDR3 region: CASSWGDRGPNTEAFF. DNA for the CDR3: TGCGCCAGCAGCTGGGGGGACAGGGGGCCTAACACTGAAGCTTTCTTT.

Many counts were recorded for this clonotype. The chain links TRBV7-2 to TRBJ2-7; TRBD2 agrees at 15 bases. Germline lookup yields CDR1 SGHTA and CDR2 FQGNSA. The CDR3 runs to 20 residues. The V segment lost 5 bases and the J segment 0 bases; nucleotides outside the gene matches: 14. CDR3 amino acids: CASSGLAGGRPSTASYEQYF. CDR3 nucleotides: TGTGCCAGCAGCGGACTAGCGGGGGGGCGACCCTCTACCGCCTCCTACGAGCAGTACTTC.

V gene TRBV6-2 or TRBV6-3 combines with J gene TRBJ2-7; 11 positions match TRBD1. There are 15 residues in the CDR3. Germline-derived CDR1 and CDR2 are MNHEY and SVGEGT. The trim removed 6 bases at V and 4 bases at J, leaving 8 bases unmatched. CDR3 residues: CASRPGQGARYEQYV. The CDR3 coding sequence is TGTGCCAGCAGACCCGGACAGGGGGCGAGGTACGAGCAGTACGTC.

This rearrangement joins TRBV5-1 to TRBJ2-4; D possibly uses TRBD1 or TRBD2 (5 bases each). V was pared by 5 bases and J by 4 bases, with 10 bases between. The CDR3 spans 13 residues. The germline V gene has CDR1 SGHRS and CDR2 YFSETQ. CDR3 bases: TGCGCCAGCAGAAGGGACGGTAAAAACATTCAGTACTTC. Protein: CASRRDGKNIQYF.

The table lists this clonotype with a few counts. V gene TRBV7-2 combines with J gene TRBJ1-2, with TRBD1 matching over 8 bases. The CDR3 length is 14 residues. V lost 6 bases and J lost 7; bases outside the gene matches: 10. Per germline, CDR1 SGHTA and CDR2 FQGNSA. CDR3 amino acids: CASREGQGRSGYTF. The CDR3 nucleotides are TGTGCCAGCAGGGAAGGACAGGGAAGAAGTGGCTACACCTTC.

The genes are TRBV10-1 and TRBJ2-1, with D possibly being TRBD1 or TRBD2 (6 bases each). Germline V lookup: CDR1 WNHNN, CDR2 SYGVQD (reference sequence). V lost 3 bases and J 10 bases, leaving 13 bases between the germline ends. The CDR3 consists of 13 residues. In DNA form, the CDR3 reads TGCGCCAGCAGTGAAAGGGGGGCGGAAGAGCAGTTCTTC. Protein: CASSERGAEEQFF.

The table lists this clonotype with a few counts. The chain is built from TRBV5-1 and TRBJ2-1; 7 bases fit TRBD2. CDR3 length: 15 residues. The J segment lost 9 bases and the V segment lost 5 bases, leaving 14 bases of the junction unmatched. Germline V CDR1 and CDR2: SGHRS, YFSETQ. CDR3 protein: CASRDDSRGGSEQFF. The CDR3 DNA reads as TGCGCCAGCAGGGACGACTCGCGAGGCGGGAGTGAGCAGTTCTTC.

This clonotype occurred a few times. The chain has TRBV5-1 and TRBJ2-2; the D gene is possibly TRBD1 (5 bases). The V and J ends lost 3 bases and 0 bases respectively, with 12 bases between them. Germline V CDR1 and CDR2: SGHRS, YFSETQ. The CDR3 contains 16 residues. The CDR3 loop reads CASSSSDSANTGELFF. The CDR3 DNA reads as TGCGCCAGCAGCTCCTCCGACAGCGCGAACACCGGGGAGCTGTTTTTT.

This clonotype has a handful of counts. The J gene is TRBJ2-2, the V gene TRBV6-2 or TRBV6-3, with 10 bases fitting TRBD2. Germline loops: CDR1 MNHEY, CDR2 SVGEGT. Losses at the gene ends were 7 bases for V and 5 bases for J; bases not matched to a gene: 19. There are 19 residues in the CDR3. In DNA, the CDR3 is TGTGCCAGCATTGCGCCTACGGGACTAGCGATTTTTCGTACCGGGGAGCTGTTTTTT. Protein sequence: CASIAPTGLAIFRTGELFF.

This clonotype was seen only a few times. V and J are TRBV4-3 and TRBJ2-3; D uncertain. The CDR3 is made up of 18 amino acids. The germline gives CDR1 LGHNA, CDR2 YSLEER. Trimming pared 0 bases from V and 0 bases from J, leaving 16 bases between. The CDR3 DNA follows: TGCGCCAGCAGCCAAGAAGTATTCAGACTCTCTAGCACAGATACGCAGTATTTT. Protein product: CASSQEVFRLSSTDTQYF.

This clonotype was found a few times. This sequence joins TRBV27 and TRBJ1-1; 9 bases fit TRBD1. Germline CDR1 MNHEY, CDR2 SMNVEV (reference sequence). V shed 3 bases and J 5 bases; nucleotides not matched to a gene: 7. The CDR3 sequence is 15 residues long. As DNA, the CDR3 is TGTGCCAGCAGTTTGGACAGGGGCTGGGAAACTGAAGCTTTCTTT. It encodes CASSLDRGWETEAFF.

CDR3 in amino acids: CSARDARQGILNQPQHF. The CDR3 DNA reads TGCAGTGCTAGAGACGCCCGACAGGGGATTCTCAATCAGCCCCAGCATTTT. This chain connects TRBV20-1 to TRBJ1-5; the match to TRBD1 covers 8 bases. CDR3 length: 17 residues. The V and J ends lost 0 bases and 3 bases, in that order; junction bases with no gene match: 10. Germline CDR1 is DFQATT and CDR2 is SNEGSKA (reference sequence).

The genes are TRBV19 and TRBJ1-2, with TRBD1 as a possible D gene (6 bases). CDR1 is LNHDA, CDR2 SQIVND, per germline (reference sequence). Trimming took 4 bases from V and 4 from J, leaving 10 bases between them. CDR3 length: 13 amino acids. The CDR3 spells CASSRDIIYGYTF. The CDR3 nucleotides read TGTGCCAGTAGTAGGGACATCATCTATGGCTACACCTTC.